Below, 26 T cell receptor beta chains from the same sample are listed, as sequenced in a study of shared clonotypes between healthy human individuals (dated by TCRdb to about 2020). Library generation was performed with the immunoSEQ multiplex PCR assay. TCRdb's version of the immuneACCESS table is confined to in-frame rearrangements and falls short of the full clone set. An unresolved V gene accounts for under half of the shortfall where checked; the remainder is of unknown origin. The sample records 2,500,000 or so clones, 92% of which are singletons. The ten largest clones take up 0.37% of the sample. The sequenced sample consisted of naive CD4+ T cells from PBMCs. Interpreted using the paper, the cell subset or site label stands for: CD45RA+ positively selected. The receptors derive from a man aged 18 to 29 in good health. Some clones in this sample may be carry-over from other donors' samples.

The genes are TRBV5-1 and TRBJ1-2, with a possible D match to TRBD1 (6 bases). V was cut by 0 bases and J by 4 bases, with 10 bases left in between. CDR1 is SGHRS and CDR2 is YFSETQ in the germline V gene. CDR3 length equals 14 residues. CDR3: CASSLGRGLYGYTF. The CDR3, as DNA: TGCGCCAGCAGCTTGGGTCGGGGGCTCTATGGCTACACCTTC.

The chain employs TRBV5-4 and TRBJ2-7; D could derive from TRBD1 or TRBD2 (5 bases each). V was pared by 7 bases and J by 7 bases, with 18 bases between. CDR3 length equals 13 residues. Germline loops: CDR1 SGHNT, CDR2 YYREEE (reference sequence). CDR3: CASGTYLSGEQYF. CDR3 sequence (DNA): TGTGCCAGCGGGACCTACCTCTCTGGGGAGCAGTACTTC.

This clone was counted a few times. Other DNA sequences in this specimen translate into the identical CDR3. The rearrangement uses TRBV2 and TRBJ1-1, with a tentative D call TRBD1 (6 bases). The V gene lost 6 bases and the J gene lost 4 bases, with 12 bases spanning the gap. The CDR3 spans 13 residues. CDR1 is SNHLY and CDR2 is FYNNEI in the germline V gene. The DNA of the CDR3 is TGTGCCAGCAGCATACAGGGAACCACTGAAGCTTTCTTT. Encoded protein: CASSIQGTTEAFF.

A note on this clone: At the DNA level, this CDR3 is encoded by other sequences in the same sample as well. The V call is TRBV28, the J call TRBJ2-7; TRBD2 matches at 11 bases. The CDR3 extends over 15 amino acids. Trimming took 4 bases from V and 2 from J; bases not matched to a gene: 4. Germline V gives CDR1 MDHEN, CDR2 SYDVKM. The CDR3 sequence: CASSSIAGGPYEQYF. Written as DNA, the CDR3 is TGTGCCAGCAGTTCAATAGCGGGAGGGCCCTACGAGCAGTACTTC.

The chain carries TRBV5-1 and TRBJ2-5; tentatively, D is TRBD2 (6 bases). Germline lookup yields CDR1 SGHRS and CDR2 YFSETQ. CDR3 length: 15 residues. V lost 3 bases to trimming and J lost 2 bases, with 14 bases between them. The CDR3 loop is CASSSAPGEQETQYF. DNA for the CDR3: TGCGCCAGCAGCTCCGCCCCGGGAGAACAAGAGACCCAGTACTTC.

As for this clone: At the DNA level, this CDR3 is encoded by other sequences in the same sample as well. V usage is TRBV9 and J usage is TRBJ2-3; D could derive from TRBD1 or TRBD2 (6 bases each). The CDR3 covers 15 residues. Germline lookup yields CDR1 SGDLS and CDR2 YYNGEE. V dropped 2 bases and J dropped 1 base, with 11 bases sitting between them. CDR3 sequence reads: CASSVGGRRTDTQYF. In DNA, the CDR3 is TGTGCCAGCAGCGTGGGGGGCAGGCGCACAGATACGCAGTATTTT.

The V gene is TRBV28, the J gene TRBJ1-5; 10 bases line up with TRBD1. Per the germline V gene, CDR1 is MDHEN and CDR2 is SYDVKM. V was pared by 5 bases and J by 3 bases, with 4 bases of the junction left unmatched. The length of the CDR3 is 15 residues. In nucleotides, the CDR3 is TGTGCCAGCAGTACGACAGGGGGCTACAATCAGCCCCAGCATTTT. Its protein is CASSTTGGYNQPQHF.

The rearrangement uses TRBV7-9 and TRBJ1-1, with D unclear. The germline CDR1 and CDR2 sequences are SEHNR and FQNEAQ (reference sequence). V was clipped by 2 bases and J by 2 bases, with 15 bases between them. This CDR3 has 16 amino acids. In DNA, the CDR3 is TGTGCCAGCAGCTTAACTGGATCGTTGGCTAACACTGAAGCTTTCTTT. The encoded protein is CASSLTGSLANTEAFF.

The rearrangement joins TRBV5-1 to TRBJ2-5, with 16 positions matching TRBD2. V lost 2 bases and J lost 3; bases outside the gene matches: 4. Germline CDR1 and CDR2: SGHRS and YFSETQ. The CDR3 runs 17 residues. The CDR3 loop is CASSFGTSGRAEETQYF. DNA for the CDR3: TGCGCCAGCAGCTTTGGGACTAGCGGGAGGGCCGAAGAGACCCAGTACTTC.

This clone appeared a single time. The V and J genes are TRBV21-1 and TRBJ2-1; the listed D gene, TRBD2, was not tested against the DNA. TRBV21-1 is termed a pseudogene. The CDR3 consists of 17 residues. The CDR3 nucleotides read TGTGCCAGCAGCAAAGGGGCTAGCGGGAGGTCCTACAATGAGCAGTTCTTC. It is translated as CASSKGASGRSYNEQFF.

This chain links TRBV11-2 with TRBJ2-5; tentative D call: TRBD2 (6 bases). The CDR3 loop spans 15 amino acids. Germline-derived CDR1 and CDR2 are SGHAT and FQNNGV. The V end lost 4 bases, the J end lost 2 bases, and 14 bases lay between the germline ends. The CDR3 reads CASSSYRRGQETQYF. In DNA, the CDR3 is TGTGCCAGCAGCTCCTACAGGCGGGGTCAAGAGACCCAGTACTTC.

This chain connects TRBV7-8 to TRBJ1-4; 9 nucleotides agree with TRBD1. The germline CDR1 and CDR2 sequences are SGHVS and FQNEAQ. Trimming removed 0 bases from V and 8 bases from J; junction bases left unmatched: 4. This CDR3 region has 15 residues. The DNA for the CDR3 is TGTGCCAGCAGCTTAGCGGGGACAGGGTCGGAAAAACTGTTTTTT. As protein: CASSLAGTGSEKLFF.

About this clone itself: Other DNA sequences in the sample encode the same CDR3. The rearrangement links TRBV5-4 to TRBJ2-5; the D gene could be TRBD1 or TRBD2 (5 bases each). Germline V lookup: CDR1 SGHNT, CDR2 YYREEE (reference sequence). CDR3 length: 13 residues. With 5 bases removed from V and 5 bases from J, the gap between germline ends came to 13 bases. The CDR3 sequence: CASSLRGEETQYF. The DNA of the CDR3 is TGTGCCAGCAGTCTTAGGGGAGAGGAGACCCAGTACTTC.

About this clone: Other DNA sequences in this specimen translate into the identical CDR3. The genes are TRBV5-1 and TRBJ2-6; no firm D call. V lost 5 bases to trimming and J lost 0 bases, with 6 bases between them. This CDR3 has 14 residues. From germline, CDR1 is SGHRS and CDR2 YFSETQ. CDR3: CASSSGSGANVLTF. CDR3 nucleotides: TGCGCCAGCAGTAGTGGCTCTGGGGCCAACGTCCTGACTTTC.

In its sample, this clone was seen once. This chain links TRBV5-6 with TRBJ2-2, with 13 bases identical to TRBD2. Germline values: CDR1 SGHDT, CDR2 YYEEEE. The junction had 5 bases not matched to a gene; V was cut back by 1 base and J by 8 bases. There are 16 residues in the CDR3. The CDR3 is CASSLTGLAGVGELFF. CDR3 DNA sequence: TGTGCCAGCAGCTTGACTGGACTAGCGGGAGTAGGGGAGCTGTTTTTT. The complete variable domain, with remaining parts taken from reference TRBV5-6 and TRBJ2-2, reads DAGVTQSPTHLIKTRGQQVTLRCSPKSGHDTVSWYQQALGQGPQFIFQYYEEEERQRGNFPDRFSGHQFPNYSSELNVNALLLGDSALYLCASSLTGLAGVGELFFGEGSRLTVL.

The CDR3 DNA follows: TGTGCCAGCAGTCTCGAACCCCGGGACAGCGCGCAGTACTTC. Translating it yields CASSLEPRDSAQYF. J is TRBJ2-7 and V is TRBV9; TRBD1 aligns across 7 bases. CDR1 is SGDLS and CDR2 is YYNGEE in the germline V gene. The CDR3 is 14 amino acids. The V and J ends lost 5 bases and 9 bases, in that order; junction bases with no gene match: 14.

This chain links TRBV6-6 with TRBJ2-1, with 8 bases that match TRBD2. The CDR3 contains 13 residues. V shed 9 bases, J shed 6 bases, and the junction held 7 bases outside the gene matches. Per the germline V gene, CDR1 is MNHNY and CDR2 is SVGAGI (reference sequence). The CDR3 DNA follows: TGTGCCAGTCGCCCAGCGGGAGTCAATGAGCAGTTCTTC. Translation: CASRPAGVNEQFF.

Here the CDR3 reads CASSFGEEESYGYTF. DNA for the CDR3: TGTGCCAGCAGCTTCGGCGAGGAGGAGAGCTATGGCTACACCTTC. This chain connects TRBV11-2 to TRBJ1-2; D ambiguous. Trimming left V 3 bases short and J 4 bases short, with 15 bases between. This CDR3 spans 15 amino acids. Germline-derived CDR1 and CDR2 are SGHAT and FQNNGV.

The rearrangement uses TRBV9 and TRBJ1-4; 7 bases agree with TRBD1. This CDR3 is built from 14 residues. Per germline, CDR1 SGDLS and CDR2 YYNGEE. Trimming at V came to 7 bases and at J to 3 bases, leaving 6 bases not matched to a gene. The CDR3 nucleotides read TGTGCCAGCTCCGGGGGGACAGCTAATGAAAAACTGTTTTTT. Translating it yields CASSGGTANEKLFF.

V usage is TRBV4-1 and J usage is TRBJ2-2, with 8 bases that match TRBD1. J lost 5 bases, V lost 2 bases, and 10 bases had no gene match. Germline-derived CDR1 and CDR2 are MGHRA and YSYEKL. The CDR3 is 17 residues long. The CDR3 is CASSQPLGQGRTGELFF. CDR3 bases: TGCGCCAGCAGCCAACCTTTAGGACAGGGTCGAACCGGGGAGCTGTTTTTT.

This chain links TRBV10-3 with TRBJ2-7; a weak D match, TRBD1 (6 bases). CDR1 is ENHRY and CDR2 is SYGVKD in the germline V gene. This CDR3 is 16 amino acids long. V was cut by 3 bases and J by 2 bases, with 17 bases left in between. The CDR3 DNA is TGTGCCATCAGTGATCAAACTAAGGGGGACCCCTACGAGCAGTACTTC. This sequence encodes CAISDQTKGDPYEQYF.

In its sample, this clone was seen once. V is TRBV11-2 and J is TRBJ2-7, with TRBD2 identical over 11 bases. This CDR3 is 15 amino acids long. Trimming took 5 bases from V and 4 from J; bases not matched to a gene: 7. Germline V lookup: CDR1 SGHAT, CDR2 FQNNGV. The CDR3 nucleotides are TGTGCCAGCAGCCCGGGACTAGCGGTAAGGTACGAGCAGTACTTC. This codes for CASSPGLAVRYEQYF.

The chain has TRBV6-6 and TRBJ2-7; perhaps TRBD1 as D (7 bases). The CDR3 is made up of 15 amino acids. Germline V lookup: CDR1 MNHNY, CDR2 SVGAGI (reference sequence). Trimming removed 5 bases from V and 7 bases from J, with 21 bases in between. CDR3 sequence reads: CASSRLRGTAREQYF. The DNA of the CDR3 is TGTGCCAGCAGTCGGCTCAGGGGGACTGCCCGGGAGCAGTACTTC.

The chain combines TRBV11-2 with TRBJ2-7; 7 bases line up with TRBD1. J lost 3 bases, V lost 5 bases, and 13 bases had no gene match. The CDR3 runs to 16 residues. Germline lookup yields CDR1 SGHAT and CDR2 FQNNGV. The CDR3 here is CASSIHPWDSYYEQYF. The CDR3 DNA follows: TGTGCCAGCAGCATCCACCCCTGGGACAGCTACTACGAGCAGTACTTC.

The chain employs TRBV7-2 and TRBJ1-3; D call uncertain. The germline V and J ends were trimmed by 5 bases and 5 bases, with 7 bases remaining between them. Per germline, CDR1 SGHTA and CDR2 FQGNSA. The CDR3 totals 12 residues. The CDR3: CASSMNRNTIYF. The CDR3, as DNA: TGTGCCAGCAGCATGAACAGAAACACCATATATTTT.

J is TRBJ2-7 and V is TRBV12-1; the table's D call of TRBD2 was not tested on the DNA. TRBV12-1 corresponds to a pseudogene. CDR3 size: 17 residues. CDR3 nucleotide sequence: TGTGCCAGCAGCTTTGCGGTCGGGCTAGCGGGAGGTTACGAGCAGTACTTC. Translation gives CASSFAVGLAGGYEQYF.